This T cell receptor beta chain is from a study of technical replicates of blood from a few donors. This CDR3 contains 14 residues. Germline V CDR1 and CDR2: SEHNR, FQNEAQ (reference sequence). After removal of 5 bases from V and 7 bases from J, the junction contained 7 bases not matched to a gene. Data came from immunoSEQ multiplex PCR; TCRdb stores just in-frame clones and leaves some out. The profile covers 50,000 to 65,000 clones, with roughly 90% appearing a single time and approximately 4.8% taken by the ten largest. This chain uses TRBV7-9 with TRBJ1-5, with 8 bases matching TRBD1. Source material: PBMCs. The clonotype comes from a human donor in good health. Some clones in this sample may be carry-over from other donors' samples. CDR3 in amino acids: CASSGGQDAQPQHF. In DNA form, the CDR3 reads TGTGCCAGCAGCGGGGGACAGGACGCCCAGCCCCAGCATTTT.